The clone carrying this T cell receptor (beta chain) showed up just once. Its antigen is currently unknown. A second PCR, run for about 7 to 11 cycles, used a sample-barcoded 5' primer plus a J-beta primer mix. Each cDNA molecule was tagged by a template-switch adaptor that had 12 random nucleotides. In TCRdb, the 5' RACE reads were re-called with MiXCR into one record per CDR3 protein. The sample comprises approximately 670,000 distinct CDR3 sequences, around 43% of which are singletons, and roughly 30% rests with the top ten. PBMCs were isolated at a quantity of at least 7 million per sample. This record comes from a study of blood T cells in healthy people across ages. Study-level information: About one barcoded beta molecule per two T cells was the capture yield of template switching. Study conclusions and caveats: Investigators viewed diversity estimates from one million T cells as underestimates, the study reported.

CDR1 is SEHNR, CDR2 FQNEAQ, per germline (reference sequence). This CDR3 spans 16 amino acids. V shed 2 bases and J 2 bases; nucleotides not matched to a gene: 6. Input material: blood. The receptor's source is a man older than 75 in good health. The genes are TRBV7-9 and TRBJ2-5; TRBD1 aligns across 9 bases. The DNA for the CDR3 is TGTGCCAGCAGCTTAAGAAGAGGGACAGGGCAAGAGACCCAGTACTTC. This translates into CASSLRRGTGQETQYF.